The source of this TCR beta chain is a study of blood T cell repertoires in COVID-19. Data came from immunoSEQ multiplex PCR; TCRdb stores just in-frame clones and leaves some out. The sample gives some 250,000 clones, roughly 76% of which show up once; roughly 8% is in the top ten. Sequenced material: peripheral blood. The receptor was isolated from a woman aged 80 or over with COVID-19, enrolled during active disease.

The CDR3 loop reads CASSPAAGGRRTGELFF. CDR3 DNA sequence: TGTGCCAGCTCACCAGCAGCGGGGGGGCGTCGAACCGGGGAGCTGTTTTTT. The genes are TRBV18 and TRBJ2-2, with 10 nucleotides matching TRBD2. In germline, CDR1 is KGHSH, CDR2 LQKENI. The V segment lost 2 bases and the J segment 5 bases; nucleotides outside the gene matches: 8. This CDR3 comprises 17 residues.